Each of the 13 T cell receptor beta chains below was sequenced from the same sample in a study of cytomegalovirus exposure and HLA in healthy donors. A multiplex PCR was run with 60 Vbeta primers and 13 Jbeta primers. Only in-frame clones appear in the TCRdb table, and some are missing; sequencing was by immunoSEQ multiplex PCR. The sample lists 150,000 to 200,000 clones, approximately 85% occurring once. Sequenced: PBMCs. Receptors originate from a young man in good health and CMV-seropositive.

V is TRBV6-5 and J is TRBJ2-5; 8 bases fit TRBD1. This CDR3 comprises 16 residues. The germline V gene encodes CDR1 MNHEY and CDR2 SVGAGI. The J segment lost 6 bases and the V segment lost 2 bases, leaving 11 bases of the junction unmatched. This CDR3 reads CASSYVTGDGRKTQYF. The CDR3 DNA follows: TGTGCCAGCAGTTACGTGACAGGGGATGGGAGGAAGACCCAGTACTTC.

The chain has TRBV5-1 and TRBJ1-3; no definite D call. The CDR3 contains 14 residues. Germline CDR1 reads SGHRS; CDR2 reads YFSETQ. The V and J ends lost 0 bases and 0 bases respectively, with 4 bases between them. CDR3 bases: TGCGCCAGCAGCTTGGGTAACTCTGGAAACACCATATATTTT. Encoded protein: CASSLGNSGNTIYF.

V and J are TRBV7-2 and TRBJ1-1; 7 positions agree with TRBD1. The CDR3 extends over 13 amino acids. V shed 6 bases, J shed 7 bases, and the junction held 8 bases outside the gene matches. Germline V gene lookup returns CDR1 SGHTA and CDR2 FQGNSA. In DNA form, the CDR3 reads TGTGCCAGCAGTCGACAGGGTTACGGTGAAGCTTTCTTT. As protein: CASSRQGYGEAFF.

This clone was detected a few times. The CDR3, as DNA: TGCGCCAGCAGCCTCCAGGGACAGGGAAGCTATGGCTACACCTTC. Translating it yields CASSLQGQGSYGYTF. V is TRBV4-3 and J is TRBJ1-2; 9 bases are shared with TRBD1. Germline values: CDR1 LGHNA, CDR2 YSLEER. With V trimmed by 4 bases and J by 4 bases, 7 bases remained unmatched. The CDR3 spans 15 residues.

The V call is TRBV21-1, the J call TRBJ2-5; the DNA was not compared with TRBD2, the D call given in the table. TRBV21-1 is described as a pseudogene. This CDR3 is 15 amino acids long. The CDR3 coding sequence is TGTGCCAGCAGCAGGGGCGGGGGGGCCCGGGAGACCCAGTACTTC. Its protein is CASSRGGGARETQYF.

The J gene is TRBJ2-5, the V gene TRBV5-1, with 8 bases lining up with TRBD1. CDR3 length equals 14 residues. V trimming: 4 bases; J trimming: 3 bases; junction bases outside the gene matches: 5. The V gene's germline CDR1 is SGHRS and CDR2 YFSETQ. CDR3: CASSLDRVEETQYF. The DNA for the CDR3 is TGCGCCAGCAGCCTGGACAGGGTGGAAGAGACCCAGTACTTC.

This chain uses TRBV30 with TRBJ1-1; no clear D. The CDR3 covers 11 residues. CDR1 and CDR2 (germline): GTSNPN, SVGIG (reference sequence). Trimming stripped 0 bases from V and 10 bases from J, with 9 bases between. This CDR3 reads CAWSVQRGAFF. The CDR3 region has the DNA TGTGCCTGGAGTGTACAACGGGGAGCTTTCTTT.

J is TRBJ1-3 and V is TRBV10-3; TRBD1 might be the D (5 bases). The V end was cut by 11 bases, the J end by 2 bases, with 16 bases between. Germline V gene data show CDR1 as ENHRY and CDR2 as SYGVKD. The CDR3 runs to 14 residues. The CDR3 region has the DNA TGTGCCTCATCCCCAGGGAGGGCTGGAAACACCATATATTTT. It specifies CASSPGRAGNTIYF.

The CDR3 loop is CASSSGTETFPGANVLTF. The CDR3, as DNA: TGTGCCAGCAGTTCCGGAACAGAAACCTTTCCTGGGGCCAACGTCCTGACTTTC. The chain is built from TRBV27 and TRBJ2-6, with D uncertain. The germline V and J ends were trimmed by 4 bases and 2 bases, with 18 bases remaining between them. Germline CDR1 and CDR2: MNHEY and SMNVEV (reference sequence). This CDR3 region has 18 residues.

This chain uses TRBV30 with TRBJ2-1, with 8 bases aligning to TRBD2. Germline CDR1 and CDR2: GTSNPN and SVGIG (reference sequence). Germline trimming cut 5 bases from V and 6 bases from J; bases unmatched to any gene: 15. The CDR3 loop spans 16 amino acids. This chain's CDR3 is CAWGGRLASLTNEQFF. In nucleotides, the CDR3 is TGTGCCTGGGGCGGGAGGCTAGCGTCGTTGACCAATGAGCAGTTCTTC.

The genes are TRBV27 and TRBJ2-7; D is unresolved. This CDR3 spans 14 amino acids. CDR1 is MNHEY and CDR2 is SMNVEV in the germline V gene (reference sequence). Trimming cost V 3 bases and J 2 bases, with 11 bases left between them. CDR3 DNA: TGTGCCAGCAGTTTTGGGCCGCCACCCTACGAGCAGTACTTC. Translation: CASSFGPPPYEQYF.

The chain carries TRBV6-1 and TRBJ1-1; a weak D match, TRBD1 (6 bases). This CDR3 has 15 residues. Between the trimmed V and J ends, which lost 5 bases and 6 bases, there was a span of 19 bases. The V gene's germline CDR1 is MNHNS and CDR2 SASEGT. CDR3 coding DNA: TGTGCCAGCAGTAAGGGACAATACCACGACTCTGAAGCTTTCTTT. Translating gives CASSKGQYHDSEAFF.

This sequence joins TRBV4-2 and TRBJ2-3; 16 bases are shared with TRBD2. J lost 5 bases, V lost 3 bases, and 5 bases had no gene match. The germline CDR1 and CDR2 sequences are LGHNA and YNFKEQ. The CDR3 has 17 residues. DNA of the CDR3: TGTGCCAGCAGCCAGGGACTAGCGGGGGGGCCGGAAGATACGCAGTATTTT. Translation: CASSQGLAGGPEDTQYF.